The clone carrying this T cell receptor beta chain was detected ten times or more. The antigen is not known. This sample is drawn from a study of T cells in Graves' hyperthyroidism and ophthalmopathy. There were TCR beta CDR3 regions amplified from RNA transcripts. Researchers ran a first-round RT-PCR on the TCR CDR3 using the HTBI primer set. TCRdb ran MiXCR on the multiplex PCR reads and lists one entry per CDR3 protein. The sample records about 160,000 distinct CDR3 sequences, over 8% being singletons. The study, taken as a whole, reports: Most thyroid clonotypes expanded above 0.001 were also detected in blood.

The CDR3 runs to 15 residues. V was shortened by 6 bases and J by 7 bases, with 18 bases between the two germline ends. Germline lookup yields CDR1 SEHNR and CDR2 FQNEAQ (reference sequence). Sequenced input: blood. This rearrangement joins TRBV7-9 to TRBJ1-4, with D unresolved. This receptor was taken from a young woman with Graves' hyperthyroidism that later progressed to Graves' ophthalmopathy. In DNA form, the CDR3 reads TGTGCCAGCAGTTCCTCTCCGGACCTTAGTGAAAAACTGTTTTTT. Protein: CASSSSPDLSEKLFF.